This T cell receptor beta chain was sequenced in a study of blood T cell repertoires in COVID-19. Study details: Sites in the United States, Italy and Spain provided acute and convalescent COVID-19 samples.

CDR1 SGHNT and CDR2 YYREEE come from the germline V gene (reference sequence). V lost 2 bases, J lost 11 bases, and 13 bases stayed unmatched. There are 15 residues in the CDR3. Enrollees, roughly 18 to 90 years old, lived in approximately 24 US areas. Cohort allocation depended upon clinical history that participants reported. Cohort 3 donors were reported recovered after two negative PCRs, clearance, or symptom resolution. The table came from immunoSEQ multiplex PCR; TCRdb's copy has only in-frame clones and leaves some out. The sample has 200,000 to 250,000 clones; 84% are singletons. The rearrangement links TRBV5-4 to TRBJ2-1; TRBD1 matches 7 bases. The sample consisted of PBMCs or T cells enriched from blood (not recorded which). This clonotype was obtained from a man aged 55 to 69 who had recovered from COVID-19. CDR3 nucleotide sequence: TGTGCCAGCAGCTTCGGGGACAGAGAGACAATGAAGCAGTTCTTC. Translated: CASSFGDRETMKQFF.